This section outlines one TCR beta chain sequence together with its context. The antigen this receptor binds is unknown. No much larger clone exists at a distance of one base, and base qualities are not known. The identical CDR3 is also encoded by other nucleotide sequences in the sample. The cohort comprised 670 or so healthy bone marrow donors. At the time of sampling, every cohort member was nominally healthy, though immune exposures that went unrecorded were likely present. The donor tested CMV seropositive and was one of the 289 seropositive cohort members. A peripheral blood sample was provided by each donor, and peripheral blood mononuclear cells were used for TCR beta sequencing. Genomic DNA was extracted from the blood cell samples with the Qiagen DNeasy Blood Extraction Kit. Receptor libraries were prepared by the immunoSEQ multiplex PCR assay. The multiplex PCR relied on a mix of 60 forward primers for TCR Vbeta segments and 13 reverse primers for TCR Jbeta segments. Amplification of the CDR3 region of rearranged TCR beta genes was performed with a multiplex PCR assay on genomic DNA. The Illumina HiSeq System was used to sequence the amplified TCR beta libraries as 87-base-pair reads. The study's own analysis went as follows. Across the 500 to 750 repertoires, a later analysis counted 75 million to 90 million unique TCR beta chains, 9.5 million to 13 million of which were shared by at least two donors. Raw reads were error-corrected and collapsed into unique sequences by a nearest-neighbor algorithm in which closely related sequences were merged to remove PCR and sequencing errors. To assign V, D and J gene segments, CDR3 sequences were aligned to IMGT reference sequences. Each retained sequence needed at least a six-nucleotide match to both a V gene segment and a J gene segment. A rearrangement was called productive if the CDR3 had no stop codons and remained in frame with V and J, and every other rearrangement was called non-productive. Following IMGT convention, CDR3 was defined as the stretch from the second conserved V-encoded cysteine up to the conserved J-encoded phenylalanine. In an earlier analysis of more than 550 of the donors, sequences lacking an unambiguous match to a single V gene segment were excluded. In an earlier analysis of a few hundred of the donors, V segments were called functional above 56.7% productive rearrangements and were called segregating when the between-donor standard deviation exceeded 5%. To diagnose cytomegalovirus status from the catalog of TCR beta chain sequences, a statistical classification framework was built. V and J gene assignment, in a later analysis, came from comparing TCR nucleotide sequences with IMGT/GENE-DB human TR gene sequences. Using the TCRdist pipeline, a later analysis assigned CDR3 sequences along with most-parsimonious VDJ recombination scenarios. In a later analysis, each TCR beta chain was defined by its CDR3 amino acid sequence together with its V-gene family, and reads without a unique V-gene family were excluded. In a later analysis, approximately 640 highly shared, low-generation-probability nucleotide sequences were removed to address suspected cross-contamination and a sequencing artifact. A later analysis calculated a clonal expansion index for each public chain from normalized within-repertoire ranks of inferred template counts. In a later analysis, generation probabilities were computed with a VDJ recombination model fitted to out-of-frame rearrangements, and the resulting probabilities were checked against IGoR. Hypergeometric tests were used in a later analysis to score TCR-TCR, TCR-HLA and TCR-CMV co-occurrence, with a repertoire-size bias correction applied to the TCR pairs. To estimate false discovery rates, a later analysis permuted the HLA or CMV assignments 20 times. In a later analysis, co-occurring TCRs were grouped using DBSCAN, and TCRdist sequence similarity was added for clustering within HLA-allele-positive subsets. Repertoires with fewer than 30,000 or more than 120,000 public chains were left out of co-occurrence clustering, as were roughly five repertoires with anomalous nucleotide sharing. The source is immuneACCESS, and TCRdb retained only in-frame sequences with V and J called. Part of the clones is not carried over; for the studies checked, unresolved V genes explain less than half of this, and the remainder is unexplained. D and trimming were read from the DNA, whereas the V and J calls and clone size are those reported in that table. Here the sample has fewer than 130,000 clones; about 70% occur a single time. The ten largest clonotypes hold roughly 2.7% of the sample.

The data belong to a study of cytomegalovirus exposure and HLA in healthy donors (dated by TCRdb to 2016 to 2017). As for the study more broadly: In an earlier analysis of 587 of the donors, 250 to 350 Gb of sequence data and just under 120 million unique TCR beta sequences from roughly 180 million T cells were reported. An early release that covered some 640 HLA-typed donors contained about 300 gigabases of sequencing data and about 84 million unique TCR sequences. Of the 350 to 450 genotyped donors, 80% to 90% were placed in the genetic ancestry cluster associated with self-reported Caucasian donors. The study was designed to test whether signatures of past pathogen exposure could be identified by cataloging public T cell receptors. The study profiled the T cell repertoires of hundreds of subjects by immunosequencing and related them to cytomegalovirus serostatus. In addition to the first cohort of 650 to 750 subjects, a separate validation cohort of 120 different subjects was used. The study combined high-throughput TCR immunosequencing, statistical association of individual TCRs with disease status, and machine learning to predict cytomegalovirus infection status. A later analysis re-examined previously published TCR beta repertoires from hundreds of donors and added high-resolution HLA genotyping to investigate patterns of TCR occurrence. Rather than using new phenotypic data, the later analysis identified candidate immune exposures from TCR beta sequences and from how often those sequences occurred across donors. An earlier analysis of some 500 of the donors used high-throughput TCR beta sequencing to judge whether each TCR beta V gene segment behaved as functional or pseudogenic. Donor age, sex, ethnicity and CMV serostatus were compiled together with the repertoire data. A later genetic analysis took genome-wide SNP genotypes for about three fifths of the roughly 700 donors and used that subset as a discovery cohort. Every discovery cohort repertoire had been produced on one sequencing platform. HLA typing included class I and class II loci at four-digit resolution. The number of donors typed differed by locus, with roughly 620-640 for A, B, C, DRB1 and DQB1, roughly 520 for DQA1, 600 to 610 for DPA1, and some 470 for DPB1. About 5 DR-DQ haplotypes were handled as single units for association and clustering, since linkage in the cohort was strong. Across some 400 genotyped donors of the cohort, an average of approximately 200,000 unique TCR beta nucleotide sequences per donor were sequenced, and roughly a sixth of those sequences were non-productive.

Cut back by 0 bases and 5 bases, the V and J ends lie 11 bases apart. The germline V gene provides CDR1 SGHRS and CDR2 YFSETQ. From the cysteine through the phenylalanine, the CDR3 covers 14 amino acids. Only the CDR3 region is kept as DNA, spanning 42 bases read in frame from base 1. Findings and caveats that apply to the study as a whole: In vitro tests confirmed that a few of the cytomegalovirus-associated TCR beta chains recognize cytomegalovirus antigens. Correlated functional status among segregating V segments might be attributable to linkage disequilibrium, but an unknown experimental factor could not be ruled out. In a later genetic analysis, a missense DCLRE1C variant was associated with V-gene and J-gene trimming of TCR beta chains, and the association was replicated in an independent cohort. Because counts were too low, 15 to 20 rarely observed V segments, including chromosome 9 orphons, were left out of the earlier analysis of roughly 600 of the donors. A later genetic analysis reported fewer N-insertions in productive TCRs among donors in an Asian-associated ancestry cluster than the approximately 700-donor mean. The classifier was reported to diagnose cytomegalovirus status with high specificity and sensitivity in both the original cohort and the validation cohort. For the cohort, immune exposure information was limited to CMV serostatus. The authors suggested that the approach could potentially be generalized to other disease states and immunological phenotypes. Some IMGT-functional V segments, including TRBV6-2 and TRBV6-3, could not be distinguished by the 87-base-pair reads and were therefore excluded. A cluster of highly shared sequence variants was judged likely to represent a technical artifact of the sequencing pipeline. In a later analysis, 15,000 to 20,000 TCR beta sequences were associated with specific HLA alleles at a false discovery rate of 0.05. A total of 150 to 200 TCR beta chains were listed by the study as associated with cytomegalovirus. Most TCR sequences were observed very rarely across donors, whereas some public TCRs were present in many individuals. A further reported finding was that TCR beta sequences accurately predicted the HLA-A and HLA-B alleles for most subjects in the first cohort. In this cohort, only TCR beta chains were sequenced, and detectable features were limited by the absence of alpha or paired-chain data. A later analysis found that most CMV-associated TCR beta chains appeared HLA-restricted, with HLA associations seemingly driven largely by CMV exposure. Because HLA typing was unavailable for some donors at each locus, only the typed subset was used in association tests. In a later analysis, HLA-associated TCR beta chains showed more clonal expansion and lower generation probabilities than non-associated chains that were equally common. Broadly in line with IMGT annotations, most TCR beta V segments showed up in productive rearrangements about 87% or about 30% of the time in an earlier analysis of around 600 of the donors. In a later analysis, several top co-occurrence clusters were reported to appear linked to parvovirus B19, influenza, CMV and Epstein-Barr virus. The presence/absence analyses assumed that sequencing depth was roughly uniform across donors, and that assumption may not be true. Strong co-occurrence of HLA alleles, especially DR and DQ, made assigning TCR associations to individual alleles difficult. A later analysis found that TCR association rates varied across HLA loci, with DRB1 alleles showing the most associated TCRs and HLA-C alleles the fewest.

The origin of this receptor is a man in his forties or fifties in good health and CMV-seropositive. This chain is built from TRBV5-1 and TRBJ2-5; the D gene is possibly TRBD1, with 5 bases matching. Sequences were obtained from PBMCs. This receptor has the CDR3 CASSLVAGKETQYF. The bases are TGCGCCAGCAGCTTGGTAGCAGGGAAGGAGACCCAGTACTTC.